This TCR beta chain was retrieved from a study of spatial heterogeneity in lung cancer. Whole-study context: Detection consistently captured more beta-chain sequences than alpha-chain sequences. The mean occurrence of each unique TCR and UMI combination in raw reads exceeded eight. Study results and limitations: Counts that tracked tumor mutation counts were those of expanded intratumoral alpha and beta TCRs.

Per the germline V gene, CDR1 is KGHSH and CDR2 is LQKENI. This CDR3 is 15 amino acids long. The V gene lost 3 bases and the J gene lost 4 bases, with 15 bases spanning the gap. Time point noted: sample taken at primary tumor resection. TCRdb ran MiXCR on the 5' RACE reads and lists one entry per CDR3 protein. The sample contains a few thousand distinct CDR3 sequences, roughly 13% of which appear only once. By proportion, this clonotype is medium-sized. Its matching antigen is unknown. The sequences come from lung tumor tissue, collected at surgery. The chain combines TRBV18 with TRBJ1-2; possibly TRBD1 for D (6 bases). The TCR originated in a female donor with early-stage non-small cell lung cancer. The CDR3 reads CASSPQGQRGYGYTF. DNA for the CDR3: TGTGCCAGCTCACCCCAGGGGCAAAGAGGCTATGGCTACACCTTC.